A selection of T cell receptor beta chains follows, all from one sample in a study of T cell repertoires in cytomegalovirus infection. Via MiXCR, TCRdb re-called the reads, giving one row per CDR3 protein. The sample lists approximately 340,000 distinct CDR3 sequences, 25% to 30% seen once, with approximately 20% in the top ten. These receptors' targets are unknown. This material consisted of cultured PBMCs, taken from culture after CMV antigen stimulation. The receptors stem from a human donor in good health (CMV status not recorded). Some clones in this sample may be carry-over from other donors' samples. Both conserved end residues are part of each CDR3. A row's size may be missing; if present it is once, few, many or a size class.

clone_size: .; v_call: TRBV7-4; j_call: TRBJ1-1; cdr3_aa: CASRPTGPGGNTEAFF
clone_size: few; v_call: TRBV20-1; j_call: TRBJ1-1; cdr3_aa: CSAREVDTEAFF
clone_size: .; v_call: TRBV7-2; j_call: TRBJ2-7; cdr3_aa: CASSSSGGNPHEQYF
clone_size: .; v_call: TRBV18; j_call: TRBJ1-2; cdr3_aa: CASSPSDKLRYTF
clone_size: few; v_call: TRBV11-2; j_call: TRBJ2-7; cdr3_aa: CASSLVRTGRYEQYF
clone_size: .; v_call: TRBV5-4; j_call: TRBJ2-3; cdr3_aa: CASSPTQGSTDTQYF
clone_size: many; v_call: TRBV10-3; j_call: TRBJ1-1; cdr3_aa: CAIRGGVDTEAFF
clone_size: few; v_call: TRBV6-4; j_call: TRBJ1-2; cdr3_aa: CASSVGNNYGYTF
clone_size: few; v_call: TRBV11-1; j_call: TRBJ1-2; cdr3_aa: CASSLTGDGSGYTF
clone_size: .; v_call: TRBV6-1; j_call: TRBJ1-3; cdr3_aa: CASKGSGNTIYF
clone_size: .; v_call: TRBV7-7; j_call: TRBJ2-7; cdr3_aa: CASSPGTGGFGEQYF